Following are 26 T cell receptor beta chains from one sample sequenced in a study of OX40 agonist ivuxolimab in advanced cancers. Library prep was done by the immunoSEQ multiplex PCR assay. TCRdb carries this immuneACCESS record with in-frame sequences only. Its versions omit some clonotypes, under half of them owing to an unresolved V gene in the studies checked, with the rest unexplained. This sample has some 69,000 clones in its table, and 85% to 90% of those were observed once. The ten largest clones capture about 10% of the sample. Specimen: CD4+ or CD8+ T cells sorted from blood, collected in a trial of the OX40 agonist ivuxolimab. The receptors were gathered from an adult with an advanced solid tumor such as melanoma, head and neck, liver or kidney cancer.

J is TRBJ2-7 and V is TRBV27, with a possible D match to TRBD1 (6 bases). The CDR3 runs to 14 residues. Trimming left V 3 bases short and J 0 bases short, with 9 bases between. Per germline, CDR1 MNHEY and CDR2 SMNVEV (reference sequence). The CDR3, as DNA: TGTGCCAGCAGTTTCACAGGGTACTCCTACGAGCAGTACTTC. Translating gives CASSFTGYSYEQYF.

This chain links TRBV6-6 with TRBJ2-5, with TRBD1 matching 8 bases. V shed 4 bases, J shed 5 bases, and the junction held 6 bases outside the gene matches. Germline values: CDR1 MNHNY, CDR2 SVGAGI (reference sequence). There are 14 residues in the CDR3. Here the CDR3 reads CASSSNRGRETQYF. CDR3 in DNA: TGTGCCAGCAGTTCCAACAGGGGGAGGGAGACCCAGTACTTC.

The rearrangement uses TRBV18 and TRBJ2-5; 8 nucleotides match TRBD1. The CDR3 runs 15 residues. Unmatched junction bases numbered 7, after V lost 4 bases and J lost 3 bases. Germline lookup yields CDR1 KGHSH and CDR2 LQKENI. CDR3 nucleotides: TGTGCCAGCTCACTTTATAAGGACAGGGAAGAGACCCAGTACTTC. As protein: CASSLYKDREETQYF.

A single count supports this clone. This chain joins TRBV7-2 and TRBJ2-7; 7 bases line up with TRBD2. V gave up 4 bases and J gave up 5 bases; unmatched junction bases: 8. The CDR3 spans 14 residues. Germline V CDR1 and CDR2: SGHTA, FQGNSA. This CDR3 reads CASSYQGLVHEQYF. The CDR3 DNA reads TGTGCCAGCAGCTACCAAGGACTAGTCCACGAGCAGTACTTC.

CDR3 nucleotides: TGTGCCTGGAGTAGAGGGCCGAACACCGGGGAGCTGTTTTTT. Translated, it gives CAWSRGPNTGELFF. The chain is built from TRBV30 and TRBJ2-2; weak D call: TRBD2 (5 bases). The length of the CDR3 is 14 residues. Trimming pared 2 bases from V and 0 bases from J, leaving 7 bases between. CDR1 is GTSNPN and CDR2 is SVGIG in the germline V gene (reference sequence). Filled out from reference TRBV30 and TRBJ2-2, the complete variable domain reads SQTIHQWPATLVQPVGSPLSLECTVEGTSNPNLYWYRQAAGRGLQLLFYSVGIGQISSEVPQNLSASRPQDRQFILSSKKLLLSDSGFYLCAWSRGPNTGELFFGEGSRLTVL.

The chain uses TRBV7-3 and TRBJ1-1; possible D gene TRBD1, 6 bases. This CDR3 has 13 residues. V dropped 6 bases and J dropped 9 bases, with 17 bases sitting between them. Germline lookup yields CDR1 SGHTA and CDR2 FQGTGA. CDR3 nucleotides: TGTGCCAGCAGTAGAGATCCCGGGACACAAGCTTTCTTT. Its protein product is CASSRDPGTQAFF.

The rearrangement links TRBV5-1 to TRBJ2-7; D ambiguous. Per germline, CDR1 SGHRS and CDR2 YFSETQ. V was cut by 1 base and J by 6 bases, with 11 bases left in between. The CDR3 extends over 13 amino acids. The DNA for the CDR3 is TGCGCCAGCAGCTTGACACCATCAGGCGAGCAGTACTTC. This gives the protein CASSLTPSGEQYF.

The V call is TRBV2, the J call TRBJ1-4; D remains ambiguous. This CDR3 has 15 amino acids. The V gene lost 2 bases and the J gene lost 4 bases, with 11 bases spanning the gap. Germline values: CDR1 SNHLY, CDR2 FYNNEI. This chain's CDR3 is CASSESRGLNEKLFF. DNA for the CDR3: TGTGCCAGCAGTGAAAGTCGCGGCCTTAATGAAAAACTGTTTTTT.

For this clone: The same CDR3 also results from other DNA sequences found in this sample. V and J are TRBV7-2 and TRBJ1-2; 10 bases map to TRBD1. The CDR3 contains 13 residues. V lost 5 bases and J lost 6; bases outside the gene matches: 3. Germline V gives CDR1 SGHTA, CDR2 FQGNSA. CDR3: CASSPDRGDGYTF. The DNA of the CDR3 is TGTGCCAGCAGCCCGGACAGGGGGGATGGCTACACCTTC.

This clone was seen once. The chain couples TRBV28 to TRBJ1-1; 10 bases are a match to TRBD1. This CDR3 comprises 16 residues. V lost 4 bases and J lost 4; bases outside the gene matches: 9. CDR1 is MDHEN, CDR2 SYDVKM, per germline. CDR3 residues: CASSYRQGQGFTEAFF. The CDR3 nucleotides read TGTGCCAGCAGTTACAGACAGGGACAGGGGTTCACTGAAGCTTTCTTT.

This chain connects TRBV30 to TRBJ2-2; D is unclear. V was clipped by 0 bases and J by 9 bases, with 8 bases between them. Per germline, CDR1 GTSNPN and CDR2 SVGIG (reference sequence). There are 12 residues in the CDR3. In DNA form, the CDR3 reads TGTGCCTGGAGTGTGAGCGCCCGGGAGCTGTTTTTT. It specifies CAWSVSARELFF. The full variable domain, its missing parts supplied by reference TRBV30 and TRBJ2-2, is SQTIHQWPATLVQPVGSPLSLECTVEGTSNPNLYWYRQAAGRGLQLLFYSVGIGQISSEVPQNLSASRPQDRQFILSSKKLLLSDSGFYLCAWSVSARELFFGEGSRLTVL.

This clone was detected only once. The chain has TRBV28 and TRBJ2-7; 8 bases align to TRBD2. Germline V gene sequence: CDR1 MDHEN, CDR2 SYDVKM. The CDR3 is 13 amino acids. V was clipped by 5 bases and J by 9 bases; unmatched bases: 9. The CDR3 reads CASSTRGGSRQYF. In nucleotides, the CDR3 is TGTGCCAGCAGTACCCGGGGGGGATCAAGGCAGTACTTC.

The rearrangement links TRBV6-5 to TRBJ2-7; either TRBD1 or TRBD2 may supply D (5 bases each). Trimming removed 6 bases from V and 5 bases from J, with 17 bases in between. This CDR3 has 14 residues. Germline assignment: CDR1 MNHEY and CDR2 SVGAGI. The DNA for the CDR3 is TGTGCCAGCAGAAACCGGGACCCCGGGGACGAGCAGTACTTC. This gives the protein CASRNRDPGDEQYF.

This chain links TRBV2 with TRBJ2-1, with 10 bases aligning to TRBD2. After removal of 7 bases from V and 10 bases from J, the junction contained 13 bases not matched to a gene. Looked up from germline, CDR1 is SNHLY and CDR2 is FYNNEI. There are 15 residues in the CDR3. The CDR3 coding sequence is TGTGCCAGCACCGGCGCGCTAGCGGGAGCCGGGGAGCAGTTCTTC. Amino acid sequence: CASTGALAGAGEQFF. The variable domain in full, with the rest retrieved from reference TRBV2 and TRBJ2-1, is EPEVTQTPSHQVTQMGQEVILRCVPISNHLYFYWYRQILGQKVEFLVSFYNNEISEKSEIFDDQFSVERPDGSNFTLKIRSTKLEDSAMYFCASTGALAGAGEQFFGPGTRLTVL.

The rearrangement links TRBV7-3 to TRBJ2-3; D is perhaps TRBD2 (7 bases). Germline loops: CDR1 SGHTA, CDR2 FQGTGA. The V end was cut by 3 bases, the J end by 4 bases, with 20 bases between. The CDR3 has 17 residues. The CDR3 bases are TGTGCCAGCAGCTTGGGTGACGGGGGGCCACTTGCAGATACGCAGTATTTT. Translating it yields CASSLGDGGPLADTQYF.

This clone was recorded once. The chain couples TRBV2 to TRBJ1-6; tentatively, D is TRBD1 (5 bases). CDR1 and CDR2 from the germline V gene are SNHLY and FYNNEI. The V and J ends lost 8 bases and 10 bases respectively, with 18 bases between them. CDR3 size: 14 residues. CDR3 in DNA: TGTGCCAGCGGGGGACGGAGGGCAGAATCACCCCTCCACTTT. Translating gives CASGGRRAESPLHF.

This chain uses TRBV6-5 with TRBJ2-1, with TRBD2 identical over 7 bases. The CDR3 extends over 15 amino acids. V lost 6 bases and J lost 6; bases outside the gene matches: 11. Germline V gives CDR1 MNHEY, CDR2 SVGAGI. Written as DNA, the CDR3 is TGTGCCAGCAGACAAAGTGGGCTAGCGGCCAATGAGCAGTTCTTC. Its protein is CASRQSGLAANEQFF.

Notes on this clone: The junction and the germline gene differ at one end; a read error may be behind it. J is TRBJ2-5 and V is TRBV7-9, with 9 bases matching TRBD2. In germline, CDR1 is SEHNR, CDR2 FQNEAQ (reference sequence). The length of the CDR3 is 15 residues. CDR3 DNA sequence: TGTGCCAGCAGCCTAGCCGCGGGAGGGCAGGAGACCCAGTACTTC. It specifies CASSLAAGGQETQYF.

The chain is built from TRBV4-3 and TRBJ2-5; 12 bases align to TRBD1. The CDR3 is 17 amino acids. The germline gives CDR1 LGHNA, CDR2 YSLEER. V lost 0 bases, J lost 2 bases, and 4 bases stayed unmatched. The CDR3 DNA reads as TGCGCCAGCAGCCAAGAATGGGACAGGGGGCTTCAAGAGACCCAGTACTTC. Amino acids: CASSQEWDRGLQETQYF.

In this sample, this clone turned up once. The chain combines TRBV10-3 with TRBJ1-2; 10 positions match TRBD1. Germline V gene lookup returns CDR1 ENHRY and CDR2 SYGVKD. The CDR3 totals 15 residues. After removal of 0 bases from V and 7 bases from J, the junction contained 5 bases not matched to a gene. The CDR3 loop is CAISESGTGVSGYTF. The CDR3, as DNA: TGTGCCATCAGTGAGTCGGGGACAGGGGTTTCTGGCTACACCTTC.

The gene calls are TRBV6-5 and TRBJ1-2; 7 bases map to TRBD1. The CDR3 covers 14 residues. The ends lost 2 bases at V and 3 bases at J; junction bases unmatched: 3. Germline V gene data show CDR1 as MNHEY and CDR2 as SVGAGI. The CDR3, as DNA: TGTGCCAGCAGTTACCGGGACAGCCACTATGGCTACACCTTC. Its protein is CASSYRDSHYGYTF.

The CDR3 region is CASSLVRGRAGEQYF. CDR3 sequence (DNA): TGTGCCAGCAGCTTGGTTCGGGGGCGAGCGGGCGAGCAGTACTTC. The J gene is TRBJ2-7, the V gene TRBV5-8; D tentatively reads TRBD1 or TRBD2 (6 bases each). The CDR3 consists of 15 residues. V was trimmed by 0 bases and J by 6 bases, leaving 16 bases between them. Germline-derived CDR1 and CDR2 are SGHTS and YDEGEE.

This chain joins TRBV7-2 and TRBJ1-1, with 7 bases aligning to TRBD1. This CDR3 spans 15 amino acids. From germline, CDR1 is SGHTA and CDR2 FQGNSA. V was pared by 5 bases and J by 5 bases, with 11 bases of the junction left unmatched. Written as DNA, the CDR3 is TGTGCCAGCAGCAAACAGACAGGGCTGGGGACTGAAGCTTTCTTT. It specifies CASSKQTGLGTEAFF.

This chain uses TRBV18 with TRBJ2-1, with D unresolved. Germline-derived CDR1 and CDR2 are KGHSH and LQKENI. This CDR3 region has 15 residues. V was shortened by 6 bases and J by 2 bases, with 14 bases between the two germline ends. The DNA of the CDR3 is TGTGCCAGCTCGCTCCAGTTGGGCACCTACAATGAGCAGTTCTTC. Translating it yields CASSLQLGTYNEQFF.

A few counts support this clone. The chain employs TRBV27 and TRBJ1-2; D not certain. CDR3 length equals 14 residues. V was pared by 8 bases and J by 8 bases, with 21 bases between. Germline-derived CDR1 and CDR2 are MNHEY and SMNVEV (reference sequence). Here the CDR3 reads CASRKHGQNGGYTF. The CDR3 coding sequence is TGTGCCAGCCGAAAACACGGTCAAAACGGGGGCTACACCTTC.

This chain uses TRBV7-2 with TRBJ2-2; D call uncertain. CDR3 length equals 11 residues. The V end lost 4 bases, the J end lost 3 bases, and 0 bases lay between the germline ends. Germline values: CDR1 SGHTA, CDR2 FQGNSA. As DNA, the CDR3 is TGTGCCAGCAGCTACACCGGGGAGCTGTTTTTT. Translating it yields CASSYTGELFF.